Presented here are 19 T cell receptor beta chains from one specimen sequenced in a study of cytomegalovirus exposure and HLA in healthy donors. Primers: 60 Vbeta forward and 13 Jbeta reverse. This table comes from immunoSEQ multiplex PCR, and its TCRdb copy is limited to in-frame clones, with some not included. The sample lists around 170,000 clones, roughly 76% seen once, with about 6% in the top ten. Sequenced material: PBMCs. These receptors originate from a man aged 35-49 years in good health and CMV-seropositive.

A single count supports this clone. The junction differs from germline at one of its ends, possibly a read error. Other DNA sequences in the same sample also yield this CDR3. J is TRBJ2-1 and V is TRBV27; 7 bases match TRBD1. The CDR3 has 15 amino acids. Germline V gene data show CDR1 as MNHEY and CDR2 as SMNVEV (reference sequence). This chain's CDR3 is CASRSPGGASGEQFF. CDR3 coding DNA: TGCGCCAGCAGGAGCCCAGGGGGAGCTTCAGGTGAGCAGTTCTTC.

V gene TRBV29-1 combines with J gene TRBJ1-3; TRBD1 agrees at 10 bases. V lost 6 bases to trimming and J lost 2 bases; unmatched junction nucleotides: 10. Germline CDR1 SQVTM, CDR2 ANQGSEA. The CDR3 extends over 16 amino acids. The CDR3 protein is CSVLGDRGFAGNTIYF. The CDR3 nucleotides read TGCAGCGTCTTGGGGGACAGGGGTTTCGCTGGAAACACCATATATTTT.

The table lists this clone with a count of one. The rearrangement uses TRBV5-8 and TRBJ2-5; 10 bases are shared with TRBD1. The end of the DNA aligns better with TRBJ2-7, so the J call may be wrong. This CDR3 contains 14 residues. Germline CDR1 is SGHTS and CDR2 is YDEGEE. CDR3 sequence reads: CASSWGQGSYEQYF. As DNA, the CDR3 is TGTGCCAGCAGCTGGGGACAGGGGTCCTACGAGCAGTACTTC.

The chain recombines TRBV7-6 with TRBJ2-7, with a tentative D call TRBD1 (5 bases). The ends were cut back, 1 base at V and 5 bases at J, with 12 bases in the middle. CDR1 and CDR2 from the germline V gene are SGHVS and FNYEAQ. This CDR3 is built from 14 residues. The CDR3 sequence: CASSLGGRVNEQYF. CDR3 bases: TGTGCCAGCAGCTTAGGTGGCAGGGTGAACGAGCAGTACTTC.

This rearrangement joins TRBV15 to TRBJ2-5; TRBD2 might be the D (6 bases). This CDR3 comprises 16 residues. V shed 0 bases and J shed 4 bases, with 15 bases lying between them. From germline, CDR1 is LNHNV and CDR2 YYDKDF (reference sequence). The DNA for the CDR3 is TGTGCCACCAGCAGAGACGGCGGCGTGGGGGGAGAGACCCAGTACTTC. Its protein is CATSRDGGVGGETQYF.

The chain has TRBV7-8 and TRBJ2-1; 8 nucleotides line up with TRBD1. CDR1 and CDR2 (germline): SGHVS, FQNEAQ. The V and J ends lost 1 base and 5 bases, in that order; junction bases with no gene match: 10. The CDR3 loop spans 17 amino acids. DNA for the CDR3: TGTGCCAGCAGCTTAGGTTCTATGACAGGGGCCAACAATGAGCAGTTCTTC. As protein: CASSLGSMTGANNEQFF.

J is TRBJ2-5 and V is TRBV6-5; TRBD1 matches 9 bases. TRBJ2-7 matches the DNA end more closely, so the J call is doubtful. There are 15 residues in the CDR3. Germline V gene lookup returns CDR1 MNHEY and CDR2 SVGAGI. CDR3 nucleotides: TGTGCCAGCAGTTACTCAGGGACAGGGACCTACGAGCAGTACTTC. Translation gives CASSYSGTGTYEQYF.

The chain is built from TRBV28 and TRBJ2-3; TRBD2 matches at 7 bases. After removal of 2 bases from V and 4 bases from J, the junction contained 9 bases not matched to a gene. CDR3 size: 16 residues. Looked up from germline, CDR1 is MDHEN and CDR2 is SYDVKM. This chain's CDR3 is CASSLTSGGRADTQYF. CDR3 nucleotide sequence: TGTGCCAGCAGTTTAACTTCGGGGGGAAGGGCAGATACGCAGTATTTT.

The chain employs TRBV6-6 and TRBJ2-1; 9 positions match TRBD1. Germline V lookup: CDR1 MNHNY, CDR2 SVGAGI (reference sequence). Trimming took 5 bases from V and 3 from J; bases not matched to a gene: 5. The CDR3 extends over 15 amino acids. In nucleotides, the CDR3 is TGTGCCAGCAGTGGAACGGGACAGGGCTACAATGAGCAGTTCTTC. It is translated as CASSGTGQGYNEQFF.

The chain is built from TRBV7-6 and TRBJ2-1, with 10 bases that match TRBD2. Trimming removed 5 bases from V and 4 bases from J; junction bases left unmatched: 8. From germline, CDR1 is SGHVS and CDR2 FNYEAQ. The CDR3 is 16 amino acids. The CDR3 nucleotides read TGTGCCAGCAGCGACCTAGCGGGGGCTACGTACAATGAGCAGTTCTTC. Residues: CASSDLAGATYNEQFF.

The rearrangement links TRBV5-1 to TRBJ2-1; D gene ambiguous. Trimming removed 0 bases at V and 5 bases at J, with 6 bases between. Germline values: CDR1 SGHRS, CDR2 YFSETQ. This CDR3 is 13 amino acids long. CDR3: CASSLVLDNEQFF. The CDR3 DNA sequence: TGCGCCAGCAGCTTGGTTTTAGACAATGAGCAGTTCTTC.

The gene calls are TRBV7-2 and TRBJ1-1; 8 bases align to TRBD1. The length of the CDR3 is 15 residues. Germline values: CDR1 SGHTA, CDR2 FQGNSA. Germline trimming cut 5 bases from V and 1 base from J; bases unmatched to any gene: 6. CDR3 sequence reads: CASSTRQGPNTEAFF. Written as DNA, the CDR3 is TGTGCCAGCAGCACACGACAGGGGCCGAACACTGAAGCTTTCTTT.

This chain uses TRBV5-1 with TRBJ1-1; no definite D call. In germline, CDR1 is SGHRS, CDR2 YFSETQ. The CDR3 length is 14 residues. Trimming cost V 0 bases and J 3 bases, with 9 bases left between them. Here the CDR3 DNA reads TGCGCCAGCAGCTTGGTCCCCGGGGACACTGAAGCTTTCTTT. Protein: CASSLVPGDTEAFF.

This clone was detected only once. This sequence joins TRBV7-2 and TRBJ1-1; 11 positions agree with TRBD1. CDR3 length equals 17 residues. Germline V gives CDR1 SGHTA, CDR2 FQGNSA. The J segment lost 2 bases and the V segment lost 5 bases, leaving 10 bases of the junction unmatched. CDR3 DNA: TGTGCCAGCAGCCGGACAGGGGGCCAGGTAAAAAACACTGAAGCTTTCTTT. Translated: CASSRTGGQVKNTEAFF.

The gene calls are TRBV9 and TRBJ1-2; the match to TRBD1 covers 8 bases. Germline-derived CDR1 and CDR2 are SGDLS and YYNGEE. V was pared by 4 bases and J by 8 bases, with 13 bases of the junction left unmatched. The CDR3 covers 15 residues. The CDR3: CASSPGGGTLEGYTF. The CDR3, as DNA: TGTGCCAGCAGCCCAGGGGGCGGAACCCTGGAGGGCTACACCTTC.

V is TRBV7-9 and J is TRBJ2-7; 8 bases match TRBD1. This CDR3 has 17 amino acids. The trim removed 1 base at V and 2 bases at J, leaving 10 bases unmatched. CDR1 and CDR2 from the germline V gene are SEHNR and FQNEAQ (reference sequence). For the CDR3, the DNA is TGTGCCAGCAGCTTAGTAGAACAGGGGGAGATTCCCTACGAGCAGTACTTC. Amino acids: CASSLVEQGEIPYEQYF.

The rearrangement links TRBV21-1 to TRBJ1-4; the table gives TRBD1 as D, unverified against the DNA. TRBV21-1 is described as a pseudogene. The CDR3 has 14 amino acids. For the CDR3, the DNA is TGTGCCAGCAGCAGAACACAAACTAATGAAAAACTGTTTTTT. Residues: CASSRTQTNEKLFF.

The CDR3, as DNA: TGTGCCAGCAGCTTAGATGGGACTAGCACGAATGAGCAGTTCTTC. It encodes CASSLDGTSTNEQFF. The V and J genes are TRBV7-2 and TRBJ2-1, with 9 bases identical to TRBD2. This CDR3 has 15 residues. J was trimmed by 7 bases and V by 1 base; bases with no gene match: 5. CDR1 SGHTA and CDR2 FQGNSA come from the germline V gene.

This sequence joins TRBV9 and TRBJ1-3, with TRBD1 as a possible D gene (5 bases). V lost 0 bases and J 0 bases, leaving 13 bases between the germline ends. Germline values: CDR1 SGDLS, CDR2 YYNGEE. The CDR3 loop spans 17 amino acids. The CDR3 bases are TGTGCCAGCAGCGTAGGCAAAGGGGCTTACTCTGGAAACACCATATATTTT. It encodes CASSVGKGAYSGNTIYF.